Following are 20 T cell receptor beta chains from one sample sequenced in a study of shared clonotypes between healthy human individuals. Profiled with immunoSEQ multiplex PCR; TCRdb holds only in-frame clones, not every one. The table has under 1,900,000 clones, approximately 98.5% seen once; the top ten hold roughly 0.36%. Sequenced sample: naive CD4+ T cells sorted from blood. Subset defined: CD45RA+ positively selected. All receptors come from a young man in good health.

The chain combines TRBV9 with TRBJ2-3, with TRBD2 identical over 7 bases. Germline V gene data show CDR1 as SGDLS and CDR2 as YYNGEE. CDR3 length: 16 amino acids. The V segment lost 2 bases and the J segment 2 bases; nucleotides outside the gene matches: 8. CDR3 coding DNA: TGTGCCAGCAGCGTTTTGGGAGCGGGGTCCACAGATACGCAGTATTTT. Translated, it gives CASSVLGAGSTDTQYF.

V and J are TRBV7-9 and TRBJ2-1; 9 nucleotides align to TRBD1. The CDR3 extends over 15 amino acids. Germline trimming cut 5 bases from V and 4 bases from J; bases unmatched to any gene: 6. Germline CDR1 is SEHNR and CDR2 is FQNEAQ (reference sequence). The CDR3 loop reads CASSHDRGNYNEQFF. The CDR3 DNA is TGTGCCAGCAGCCACGACAGGGGGAATTACAATGAGCAGTTCTTC.

The V and J genes are TRBV28 and TRBJ1-5, with TRBD1 matching 9 bases. The CDR3 contains 16 residues. Trimming at V came to 3 bases and at J to 4 bases, leaving 7 bases not matched to a gene. Germline V lookup: CDR1 MDHEN, CDR2 SYDVKM. The CDR3 spells CASSFHIGQGNQPQHF. DNA of the CDR3: TGTGCCAGCAGTTTTCATATAGGACAGGGGAATCAGCCCCAGCATTTT. The whole variable domain, filled in from reference TRBV28 and TRBJ1-5, reads DVKVTQSSRYLVKRTGEKVFLECVQDMDHENMFWYRQDPGLGLRLIYFSYDVKMKEKGDIPEGYSVSREKKERFSLILESASTNQTSMYLCASSFHIGQGNQPQHFGDGTRLSIL.

V usage is TRBV10-3 and J usage is TRBJ1-1, with 9 bases aligning to TRBD1. J was trimmed by 6 bases and V by 4 bases; bases with no gene match: 3. The CDR3 is made up of 13 amino acids. From germline, CDR1 is ENHRY and CDR2 SYGVKD. This chain's CDR3 is CAISGDRESEAFF. The CDR3, as DNA: TGTGCCATCAGTGGGGACAGGGAATCTGAAGCTTTCTTT.

DNA of the CDR3: TGCGCCAGCAGCCTTAGCGGGAGCGGTTACAATGAGCAGTTCTTC. It is translated as CASSLSGSGYNEQFF. This chain joins TRBV5-1 and TRBJ2-1, with 9 bases matching TRBD2. The V gene's germline CDR1 is SGHRS and CDR2 YFSETQ. With 4 bases clipped from V and 4 bases from J, the junction kept 6 bases outside the gene matches. The CDR3 spans 15 residues.

Only one count was recorded for this clone. This chain connects TRBV6-5 to TRBJ1-1; D may be TRBD1 (5 bases). The CDR3 sequence is 15 residues long. V was clipped by 7 bases and J by 0 bases, with 15 bases between them. The V gene's germline CDR1 is MNHEY and CDR2 SVGAGI. CDR3 residues: CASITQWGMNTEAFF. The CDR3, as DNA: TGTGCCAGCATAACCCAGTGGGGCATGAACACTGAAGCTTTCTTT.

The rearrangement uses TRBV10-3 and TRBJ2-7, with 9 nucleotides matching TRBD1. The CDR3 loop spans 15 amino acids. The germline gives CDR1 ENHRY, CDR2 SYGVKD. With V trimmed by 4 bases and J by 5 bases, 9 bases remained unmatched. CDR3 bases: TGTGCCATCAGTGGTCTGGACAGGGGTAGCGACGAGCAGTACTTC. Its protein is CAISGLDRGSDEQYF.

The chain carries TRBV28 and TRBJ1-5; TRBD1 matches 11 bases. V was pared by 6 bases and J by 6 bases, with 10 bases of the junction left unmatched. The germline gives CDR1 MDHEN, CDR2 SYDVKM. The CDR3 contains 16 residues. In DNA form, the CDR3 reads TGTGCCAGCAGGCATCCGGCGGGACAGGGGGGTCAGCCCCAGCATTTT. It specifies CASRHPAGQGGQPQHF.

V usage is TRBV29-1 and J usage is TRBJ2-7; D possibly corresponds to TRBD2 (7 bases). CDR3 size: 14 residues. The germline V gene has CDR1 SQVTM and CDR2 ANQGSEA. V was trimmed by 6 bases and J by 4 bases, leaving 19 bases between them. CDR3 sequence: CSVKVGGQYYEQYF. The CDR3 DNA reads as TGCAGCGTCAAAGTCGGGGGGCAGTATTACGAGCAGTACTTC.

The J gene is TRBJ2-5, the V gene TRBV14; 7 bases line up with TRBD2. The CDR3 sequence is 15 residues long. V shed 2 bases, J shed 5 bases, and the junction held 8 bases outside the gene matches. The germline CDR1 and CDR2 sequences are SGHDN and FVKESK. CDR3 region: CASSQPAGFLETQYF. DNA of the CDR3: TGTGCCAGCAGCCAACCAGCGGGATTTTTGGAGACCCAGTACTTC.

The chain employs TRBV5-1 and TRBJ2-3, with a possible D match to TRBD2 (6 bases). The CDR3 covers 17 residues. Germline values: CDR1 SGHRS, CDR2 YFSETQ. V was pared by 0 bases and J by 1 base, with 15 bases between. The CDR3 loop is CASSLAGGVGGTDTQYF. As DNA, the CDR3 is TGCGCCAGCAGCTTGGCCGGAGGGGTCGGGGGCACAGATACGCAGTATTTT.

The V and J genes are TRBV7-2 and TRBJ1-2; TRBD1 agrees at 12 bases. Germline V lookup: CDR1 SGHTA, CDR2 FQGNSA. This CDR3 region has 16 residues. V was clipped by 1 base and J by 8 bases; unmatched bases: 8. Here the CDR3 DNA reads TGTGCCAGCAGCTTAGTCCCGGGACAGGGGGCGCGGGGCTACACCTTC. This translates into CASSLVPGQGARGYTF.

As for this clone: Other nucleotide sequences in the sample specify the same CDR3. V usage is TRBV9 and J usage is TRBJ2-2; D is tentatively TRBD1 or TRBD2 (6 bases each). V lost 3 bases to trimming and J lost 2 bases, with 11 bases between them. Germline CDR1 and CDR2: SGDLS and YYNGEE. This CDR3 comprises 15 residues. CDR3 nucleotide sequence: TGTGCCAGCAGCGCCCGGGGGCCTAACACCGGGGAGCTGTTTTTT. Encoded protein: CASSARGPNTGELFF.

This clone occurred once. A junction boundary mismatches the germline segment, possibly from a read error. V is TRBV7-6 and J is TRBJ2-1; D might be TRBD1 or TRBD2, each matching 5 bases. The CDR3 covers 15 residues. Germline CDR1 reads SGHVS; CDR2 reads FNYEAQ. In nucleotides, the CDR3 is TGTGCCAGCAGCACCAGACAGCTAGCTGGTACTGACCTTGTCTTC. Translated: CASSTRQLAGTDLVF.

About this clone itself: In the same sample, other DNA sequences code for this CDR3. The chain joins TRBV30 to TRBJ2-1; D unclear. Germline lookup yields CDR1 GTSNPN and CDR2 SVGIG (reference sequence). Deletions cut 3 bases from V and 1 base from J, with 7 bases between. This CDR3 is 13 amino acids long. Here the CDR3 reads CAWRSGSYNEQFF. The CDR3, as DNA: TGTGCCTGGAGGTCTGGTTCCTACAATGAGCAGTTCTTC.

This chain uses TRBV2 with TRBJ2-1; tentative D call: TRBD2 (6 bases). V gave up 0 bases and J gave up 5 bases, with 14 bases separating them. The CDR3 extends over 16 amino acids. Germline loops: CDR1 SNHLY, CDR2 FYNNEI. This CDR3 reads CASSEAMTSSDNEQFF. CDR3 DNA: TGTGCCAGCAGTGAAGCCATGACTAGTTCTGACAATGAGCAGTTCTTC. Full variable domain (rest looked up from reference TRBV2 and TRBJ2-1): EPEVTQTPSHQVTQMGQEVILRCVPISNHLYFYWYRQILGQKVEFLVSFYNNEISEKSEIFDDQFSVERPDGSNFTLKIRSTKLEDSAMYFCASSEAMTSSDNEQFFGPGTRLTVL.

This chain uses TRBV5-4 with TRBJ1-5, with 7 bases aligning to TRBD1. The CDR3 runs 15 residues. Germline values: CDR1 SGHNT, CDR2 YYREEE (reference sequence). With 0 bases clipped from V and 3 bases from J, the junction kept 3 bases outside the gene matches. The CDR3 region is CASSLGGQLNQPQHF. The CDR3 nucleotides read TGTGCCAGCAGCTTGGGGGGACAGCTCAATCAGCCCCAGCATTTT.

In the case of this clone: The same CDR3 also results from other DNA sequences found in this sample. The chain uses TRBV6-5 and TRBJ2-7, with 9 bases aligning to TRBD1. Per the germline V gene, CDR1 is MNHEY and CDR2 is SVGAGI. V trimming: 8 bases; J trimming: 2 bases; junction bases outside the gene matches: 4. The CDR3 runs 13 residues. Here the CDR3 reads CASRGTGTYEQYF. DNA of the CDR3: TGTGCCAGCCGCGGGACAGGGACCTACGAGCAGTACTTC.

The chain employs TRBV19 and TRBJ2-3; TRBD2 matches at 7 bases. The CDR3 is 15 residues long. V lost 3 bases and J lost 0; bases outside the gene matches: 3. CDR1 is LNHDA, CDR2 SQIVND, per germline (reference sequence). CDR3 nucleotide sequence: TGTGCCAGTAGTATTAGCGGGTTAAGCACAGATACGCAGTATTTT. This gives the protein CASSISGLSTDTQYF. Combining the CDR3 with reference TRBV19 and TRBJ2-3 gives the whole variable domain DGGITQSPKYLFRKEGQNVTLSCEQNLNHDAMYWYRQDPGQGLRLIYYSQIVNDFQKGDIAEGYSVSREKKESFPLTVTSAQKNPTAFYLCASSISGLSTDTQYFGPGTRLTVL.

The sample holds one count of this clone. The rearrangement links TRBV20-1 to TRBJ2-3, with D unclear. The CDR3 consists of 10 residues. Germline CDR1 reads DFQATT; CDR2 reads SNEGSKA (reference sequence). V lost 5 bases, J lost 8 bases, and 8 bases lay in between. The CDR3 region has the DNA TGCAGTGCTGTGGTATCTACGCAGTATTTT. Its protein product is CSAVVSTQYF.